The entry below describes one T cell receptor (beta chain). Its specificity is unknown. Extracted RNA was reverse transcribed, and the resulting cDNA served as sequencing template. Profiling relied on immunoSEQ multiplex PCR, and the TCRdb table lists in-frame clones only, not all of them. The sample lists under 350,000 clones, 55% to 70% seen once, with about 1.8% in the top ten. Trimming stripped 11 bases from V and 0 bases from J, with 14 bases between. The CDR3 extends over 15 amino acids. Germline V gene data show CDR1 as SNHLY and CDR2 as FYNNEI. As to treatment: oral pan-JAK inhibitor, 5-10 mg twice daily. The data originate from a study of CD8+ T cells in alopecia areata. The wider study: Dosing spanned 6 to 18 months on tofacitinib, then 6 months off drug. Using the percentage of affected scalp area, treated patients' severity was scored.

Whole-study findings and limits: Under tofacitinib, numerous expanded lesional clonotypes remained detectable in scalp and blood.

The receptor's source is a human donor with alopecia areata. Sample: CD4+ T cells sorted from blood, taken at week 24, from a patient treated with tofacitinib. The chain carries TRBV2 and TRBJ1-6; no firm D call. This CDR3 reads CAGGLGSSYNSPLHF. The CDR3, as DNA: TGTGCCGGCGGCTTAGGAAGCTCCTATAATTCACCCCTCCACTTT.